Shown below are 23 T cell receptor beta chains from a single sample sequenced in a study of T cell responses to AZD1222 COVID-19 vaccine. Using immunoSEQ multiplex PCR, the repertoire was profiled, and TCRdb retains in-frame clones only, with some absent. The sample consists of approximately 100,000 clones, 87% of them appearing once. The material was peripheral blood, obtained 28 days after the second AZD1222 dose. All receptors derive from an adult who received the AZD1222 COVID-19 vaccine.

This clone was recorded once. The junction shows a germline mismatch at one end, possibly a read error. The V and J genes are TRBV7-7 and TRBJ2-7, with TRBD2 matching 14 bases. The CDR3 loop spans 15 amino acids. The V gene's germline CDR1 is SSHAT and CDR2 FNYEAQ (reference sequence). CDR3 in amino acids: CASSLGGLAGDEQYF. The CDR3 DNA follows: TGTGCTAGCAGCTTGGGGGGACTAGCGGGAGACGAGCAGTACTTC.

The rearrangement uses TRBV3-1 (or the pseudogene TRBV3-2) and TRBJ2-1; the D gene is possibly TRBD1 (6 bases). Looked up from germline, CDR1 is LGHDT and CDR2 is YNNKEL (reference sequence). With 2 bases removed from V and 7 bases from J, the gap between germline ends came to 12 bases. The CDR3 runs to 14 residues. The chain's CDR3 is CASSQREGGNEQFF. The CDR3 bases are TGTGCCAGCAGCCAAAGGGAAGGGGGAAATGAGCAGTTCTTC.

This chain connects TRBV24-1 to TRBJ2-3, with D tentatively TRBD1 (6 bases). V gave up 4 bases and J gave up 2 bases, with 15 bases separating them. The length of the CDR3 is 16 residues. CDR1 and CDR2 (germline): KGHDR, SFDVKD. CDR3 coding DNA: TGTGCCACCAGTGACCGGACAGTTCGGACCACAGATACGCAGTATTTT. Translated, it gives CATSDRTVRTTDTQYF.

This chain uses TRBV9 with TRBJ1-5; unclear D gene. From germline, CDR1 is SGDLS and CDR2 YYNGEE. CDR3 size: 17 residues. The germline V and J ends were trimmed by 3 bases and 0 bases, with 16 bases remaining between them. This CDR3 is CASSEGLEILSNQPQHF. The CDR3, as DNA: TGTGCCAGCAGCGAGGGTTTGGAGATCCTTAGCAATCAGCCCCAGCATTTT.

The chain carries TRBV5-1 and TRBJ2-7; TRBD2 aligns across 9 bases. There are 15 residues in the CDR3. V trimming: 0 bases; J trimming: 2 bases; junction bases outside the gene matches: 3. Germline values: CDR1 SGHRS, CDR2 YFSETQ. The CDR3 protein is CASSLAVAGAYEQYF. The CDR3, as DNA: TGCGCCAGCAGCTTGGCCGTAGCGGGGGCCTACGAGCAGTACTTC.

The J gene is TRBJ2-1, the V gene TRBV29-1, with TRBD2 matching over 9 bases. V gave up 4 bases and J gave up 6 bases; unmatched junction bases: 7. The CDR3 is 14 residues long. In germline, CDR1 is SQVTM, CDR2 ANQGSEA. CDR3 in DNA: TGCAGCGTTGTGACTAGCGGCAGAATCAATGAGCAGTTCTTC. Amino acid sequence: CSVVTSGRINEQFF.

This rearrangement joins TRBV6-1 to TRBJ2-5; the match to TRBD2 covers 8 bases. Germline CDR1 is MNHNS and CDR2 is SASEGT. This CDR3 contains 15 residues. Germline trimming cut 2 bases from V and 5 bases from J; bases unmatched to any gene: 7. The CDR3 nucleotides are TGTGCCAGCAGTGAAAATCGAGCGGGGGCCGAGACCCAGTACTTC. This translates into CASSENRAGAETQYF.

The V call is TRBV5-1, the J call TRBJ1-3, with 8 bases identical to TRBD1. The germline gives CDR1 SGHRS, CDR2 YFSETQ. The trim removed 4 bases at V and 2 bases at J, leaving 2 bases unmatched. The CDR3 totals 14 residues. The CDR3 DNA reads TGCGCCAGCAGCCAGACAGGGGCTGGAAACACCATATATTTT. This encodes CASSQTGAGNTIYF.

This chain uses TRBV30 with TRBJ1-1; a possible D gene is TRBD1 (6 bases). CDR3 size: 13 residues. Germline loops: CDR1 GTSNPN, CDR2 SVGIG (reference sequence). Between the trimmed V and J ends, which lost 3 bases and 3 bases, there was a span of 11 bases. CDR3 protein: CAWREQGDTEAFF. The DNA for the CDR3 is TGTGCCTGGAGGGAACAGGGAGACACTGAAGCTTTCTTT.

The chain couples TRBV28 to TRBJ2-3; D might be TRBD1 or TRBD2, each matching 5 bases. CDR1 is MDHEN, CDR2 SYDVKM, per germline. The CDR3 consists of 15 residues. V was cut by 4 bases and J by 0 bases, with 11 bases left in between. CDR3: CASSSGRFSTDTQYF. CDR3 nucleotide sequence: TGTGCCAGCAGTTCGGGACGGTTTAGCACAGATACGCAGTATTTT.

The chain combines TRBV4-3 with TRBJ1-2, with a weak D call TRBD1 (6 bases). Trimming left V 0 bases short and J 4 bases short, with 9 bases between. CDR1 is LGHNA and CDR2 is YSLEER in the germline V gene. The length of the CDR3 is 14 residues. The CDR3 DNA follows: TGCGCCAGCAGCCAAGATCAGGGGTCCTATGGCTACACCTTC. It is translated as CASSQDQGSYGYTF.

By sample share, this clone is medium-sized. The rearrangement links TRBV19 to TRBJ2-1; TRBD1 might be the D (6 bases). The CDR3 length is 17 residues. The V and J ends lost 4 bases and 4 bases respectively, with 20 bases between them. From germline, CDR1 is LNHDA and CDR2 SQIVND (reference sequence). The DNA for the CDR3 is TGTGCCAGTAGTACGCCGCGAGTCAGGGGCTGGTACAATGAGCAGTTCTTC. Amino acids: CASSTPRVRGWYNEQFF.

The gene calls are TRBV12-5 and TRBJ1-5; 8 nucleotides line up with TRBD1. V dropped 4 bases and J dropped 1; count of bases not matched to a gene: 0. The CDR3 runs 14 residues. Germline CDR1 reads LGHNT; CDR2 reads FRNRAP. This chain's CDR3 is CASGWDRSNQPQHF. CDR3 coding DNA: TGTGCTAGTGGTTGGGACAGGAGCAATCAGCCCCAGCATTTT. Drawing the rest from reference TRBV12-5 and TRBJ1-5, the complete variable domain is DARVTQTPRHKVTEMGQEVTMRCQPILGHNTVFWYRQTMMQGLELLAYFRNRAPLDDSGMPKDRFSAEMPDATLATLKIQPSEPRDSAVYFCASGWDRSNQPQHFGDGTRLSIL.

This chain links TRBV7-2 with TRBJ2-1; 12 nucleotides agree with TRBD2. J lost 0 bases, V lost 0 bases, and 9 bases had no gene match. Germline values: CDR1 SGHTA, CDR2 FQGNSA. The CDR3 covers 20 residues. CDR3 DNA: TGTGCCAGCAGCTTAGCGGCGTGGACTAGCGGGACTAACTCCTACAATGAGCAGTTCTTC. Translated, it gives CASSLAAWTSGTNSYNEQFF.

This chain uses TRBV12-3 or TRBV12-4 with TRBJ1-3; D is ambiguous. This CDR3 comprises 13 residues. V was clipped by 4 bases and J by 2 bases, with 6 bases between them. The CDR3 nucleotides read TGTGCCAGCAGTTCTGTTGCTGGAAACACCATATATTTT. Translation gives CASSSVAGNTIYF.

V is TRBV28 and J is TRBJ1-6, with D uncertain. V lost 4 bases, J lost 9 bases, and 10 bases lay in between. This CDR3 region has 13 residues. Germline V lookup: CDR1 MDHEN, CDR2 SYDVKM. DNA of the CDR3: TGTGCCAGCAGTTGGCCCGGCCGTTCACCCCTCCACTTT. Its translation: CASSWPGRSPLHF.

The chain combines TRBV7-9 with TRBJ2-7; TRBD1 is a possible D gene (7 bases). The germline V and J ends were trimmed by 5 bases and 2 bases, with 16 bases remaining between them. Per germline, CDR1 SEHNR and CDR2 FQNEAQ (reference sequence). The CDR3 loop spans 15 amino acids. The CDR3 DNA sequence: TGTGCCAGCAGCCATGGGGGGACAGCTCCCTACGAGCAGTACTTC. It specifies CASSHGGTAPYEQYF.

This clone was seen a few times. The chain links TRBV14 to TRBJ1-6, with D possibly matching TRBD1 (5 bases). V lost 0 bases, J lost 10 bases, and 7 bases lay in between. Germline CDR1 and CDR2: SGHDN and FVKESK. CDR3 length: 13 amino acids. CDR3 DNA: TGTGCCAGCAGCCAAGACTGGACATCACCCCTCCACTTT. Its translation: CASSQDWTSPLHF.

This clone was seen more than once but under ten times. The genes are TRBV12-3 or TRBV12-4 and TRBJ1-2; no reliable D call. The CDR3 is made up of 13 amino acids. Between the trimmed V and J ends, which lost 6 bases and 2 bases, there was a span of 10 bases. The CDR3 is CASSRQENYGYTF. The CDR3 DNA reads TGTGCCAGCAGCCGACAAGAAAACTATGGCTACACCTTC.

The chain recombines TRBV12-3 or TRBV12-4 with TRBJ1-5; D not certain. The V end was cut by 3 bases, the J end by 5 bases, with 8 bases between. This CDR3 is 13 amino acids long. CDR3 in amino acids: CASSLSGHQPQHF. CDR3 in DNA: TGTGCCAGCAGTTTGTCCGGCCATCAGCCCCAGCATTTT.

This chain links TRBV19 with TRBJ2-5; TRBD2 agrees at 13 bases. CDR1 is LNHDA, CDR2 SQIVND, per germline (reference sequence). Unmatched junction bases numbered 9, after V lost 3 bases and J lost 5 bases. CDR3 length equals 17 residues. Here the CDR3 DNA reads TGTGCCAGTAGTATGCACGGACTAGCGGGAGTCTTGGAGACCCAGTACTTC. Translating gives CASSMHGLAGVLETQYF.

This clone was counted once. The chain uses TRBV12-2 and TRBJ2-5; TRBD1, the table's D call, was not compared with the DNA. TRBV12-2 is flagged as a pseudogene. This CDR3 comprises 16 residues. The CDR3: CASRLGYWGQGETQYF. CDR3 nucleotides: TGTGCAAGTCGCTTAGGATATTGGGGCCAAGGGGAGACCCAGTACTTC.

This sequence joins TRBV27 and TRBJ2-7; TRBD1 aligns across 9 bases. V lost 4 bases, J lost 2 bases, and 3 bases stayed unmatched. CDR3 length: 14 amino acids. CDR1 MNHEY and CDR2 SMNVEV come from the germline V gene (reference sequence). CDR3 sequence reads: CASSSGDRAYEQYF. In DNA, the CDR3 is TGTGCCAGCAGTTCAGGGGACAGGGCCTACGAGCAGTACTTC.